What follows are 30 T cell receptor beta chains derived from one specimen sequenced in a study of cytomegalovirus exposure and HLA in healthy donors. In the PCR, 60 Vbeta and 13 Jbeta primers were used. TCRdb's copy holds only in-frame clones and misses some; the assay was immunoSEQ multiplex PCR. Altogether roughly 100,000 clones are present, less than 90% being singletons, with the ten largest covering approximately 2.8%. Sequencing used PBMCs. These TCRs come from a man aged 40-55 years in good health and CMV-seronegative.

The chain links TRBV5-1 to TRBJ2-7, with unresolved D. From germline, CDR1 is SGHRS and CDR2 YFSETQ. This CDR3 comprises 13 residues. With 3 bases removed from V and 6 bases from J, the gap between germline ends came to 13 bases. The CDR3 region is CASSSSLAPEQYF. The CDR3 DNA reads as TGCGCCAGCAGCTCGAGCCTCGCTCCCGAGCAGTACTTC.

The chain employs TRBV7-2 and TRBJ2-2; 10 positions match TRBD2. The CDR3 has 19 residues. J was trimmed by 1 base and V by 1 base; bases with no gene match: 9. From germline, CDR1 is SGHTA and CDR2 FQGNSA. CDR3 bases: TGTGCCAGCAGCTTAGTTCTTCGACTAGCGGGCTGGAACACCGGGGAGCTGTTTTTT. It yields the protein CASSLVLRLAGWNTGELFF.

This clone is a singleton in its sample. The chain uses TRBV5-1 and TRBJ2-3, with D possibly being TRBD2 (6 bases). Trimming removed 0 bases at V and 0 bases at J, with 14 bases between. This CDR3 contains 17 residues. CDR1 is SGHRS and CDR2 is YFSETQ in the germline V gene. The CDR3 loop reads CASSLALAGTSTDTQYF. The CDR3 DNA follows: TGCGCCAGCAGCTTGGCTCTGGCAGGGACTAGCACAGATACGCAGTATTTT.

The V gene is TRBV30, the J gene TRBJ2-7; TRBD1 might be the D (6 bases). The V end was cut by 0 bases, the J end by 1 base, with 7 bases between. The CDR3 sequence is 13 residues long. Per germline, CDR1 GTSNPN and CDR2 SVGIG (reference sequence). CDR3 amino acids: CAWSVDRSYEQYF. The CDR3 DNA sequence: TGTGCCTGGAGTGTTGACAGGTCCTACGAGCAGTACTTC.

The rearrangement uses TRBV7-8 and TRBJ1-1, with D perhaps matching TRBD1 (6 bases). Germline V lookup: CDR1 SGHVS, CDR2 FQNEAQ. Trimming took off 6 bases at V and 4 bases at J, with 15 bases between the two ends. The CDR3 is made up of 14 amino acids. The CDR3 DNA sequence: TGTGCCAGCAGTTCAGGGGTTAGTAGCACTGAAGCTTTCTTT. It translates to CASSSGVSSTEAFF.

V and J are TRBV5-1 and TRBJ1-2, with D possibly being TRBD1 (6 bases). The germline V and J ends were trimmed by 0 bases and 5 bases, with 11 bases remaining between them. In germline, CDR1 is SGHRS, CDR2 YFSETQ. CDR3 length equals 14 residues. CDR3 sequence (DNA): TGCGCCAGCAGCTTGGAAACAGGGAATTATGGCTACACCTTC. Amino acids: CASSLETGNYGYTF.

The chain employs TRBV6-5 and TRBJ1-5; D might be TRBD1 (5 bases). V lost 5 bases to trimming and J lost 7 bases, with 18 bases between them. The CDR3 is 15 amino acids. CDR1 and CDR2 from the germline V gene are MNHEY and SVGAGI. The CDR3 here is CASSAGTEGGQPQHF. The DNA of the CDR3 is TGTGCCAGCAGTGCCGGGACGGAAGGAGGGCAGCCCCAGCATTTT.

The V gene is TRBV9, the J gene TRBJ1-2, with D possibly matching TRBD1 (6 bases). Deletions cut 0 bases from V and 4 bases from J, with 13 bases between. The germline V gene has CDR1 SGDLS and CDR2 YYNGEE. CDR3 length: 15 residues. CDR3 loop: CASSVGGGEGYGYTF. In DNA form, the CDR3 reads TGTGCCAGCAGCGTAGGAGGGGGAGAAGGCTATGGCTACACCTTC.

The chain employs TRBV10-3 and TRBJ2-5, with 10 bases lining up with TRBD2. This CDR3 is built from 18 residues. J gave up 4 bases and V 10 bases, and 21 bases lay outside the gene matches. Germline V gene sequence: CDR1 ENHRY, CDR2 SYGVKD. In DNA, the CDR3 is TGTGCCACCACCCCAGGGCCCCCTAGCGGGGGAGGGGTAGAGACCCAGTACTTC. Protein product: CATTPGPPSGGGVETQYF.

CDR3 sequence: CASSSGQGILNTEAFF. The DNA for the CDR3 is TGTGCCAGCAGTTCGGGACAGGGGATCCTGAACACTGAAGCTTTCTTT. The rearrangement joins TRBV27 to TRBJ1-1, with 10 bases lining up with TRBD1. Germline V gives CDR1 MNHEY, CDR2 SMNVEV (reference sequence). The CDR3 totals 16 residues. V was pared by 4 bases and J by 0 bases, with 5 bases of the junction left unmatched.

J is TRBJ2-6 and V is TRBV5-1; possibly TRBD1 for D (5 bases). With 0 bases removed from V and 0 bases from J, the gap between germline ends came to 10 bases. The germline V gene has CDR1 SGHRS and CDR2 YFSETQ. There are 17 residues in the CDR3. The CDR3 here is CASSLATVSSGANVLTF. Written as DNA, the CDR3 is TGCGCCAGCAGCTTGGCGACAGTGAGCTCTGGGGCCAACGTCCTGACTTTC. The whole variable domain, filled in from reference TRBV5-1 and TRBJ2-6, reads KAGVTQTPRYLIKTRGQQVTLSCSPISGHRSVSWYQQTPGQGLQFLFEYFSETQRNKGNFPGRFSGRQFSNSRSEMNVSTLELGDSALYLCASSLATVSSGANVLTFGAGSRLTVL.

This clone came up once. The J gene is TRBJ1-2, the V gene TRBV5-1, with TRBD1 matching 7 bases. V shed 4 bases, J shed 3 bases, and the junction held 0 bases outside the gene matches. The CDR3 length is 12 residues. Germline CDR1 SGHRS, CDR2 YFSETQ. In DNA, the CDR3 is TGCGCCAGCAGCACAGGGGACTATGGCTACACCTTC. Its translation: CASSTGDYGYTF. Based on the CDR3 plus reference TRBV5-1 and TRBJ1-2, the full variable domain is KAGVTQTPRYLIKTRGQQVTLSCSPISGHRSVSWYQQTPGQGLQFLFEYFSETQRNKGNFPGRFSGRQFSNSRSEMNVSTLELGDSALYLCASSTGDYGYTFGSGTRLTVV.

This sequence joins TRBV5-1 and TRBJ2-2; the D gene is possibly TRBD1 (6 bases). The germline V and J ends were trimmed by 1 base and 4 bases, with 14 bases remaining between them. CDR3 length: 16 residues. Germline CDR1 reads SGHRS; CDR2 reads YFSETQ. The CDR3 coding sequence is TGCGCCAGCAGCTTGAGATCAGGGGTCGGCACCGGGGAGCTGTTTTTT. Amino acid sequence: CASSLRSGVGTGELFF.

A single count supports this clone. The chain recombines TRBV19 with TRBJ1-5; 12 bases map to TRBD1. Germline loops: CDR1 LNHDA, CDR2 SQIVND (reference sequence). CDR3 size: 16 residues. Trimming cost V 6 bases and J 2 bases; bases outside gene matches: 5. CDR3 DNA sequence: TGTGCCAGTAGGGGACAGGGGGCAGGGCGCAATCAGCCCCAGCATTTT. Its protein product is CASRGQGAGRNQPQHF.

The gene calls are TRBV5-1 and TRBJ2-2; D possibly corresponds to TRBD2 (6 bases). The CDR3 is 14 amino acids. The V and J ends lost 4 bases and 4 bases respectively, with 11 bases between them. In germline, CDR1 is SGHRS, CDR2 YFSETQ. CDR3 sequence: CASSHGGSTGELFF. The CDR3 coding sequence is TGCGCCAGCAGCCACGGGGGTTCCACCGGGGAGCTGTTTTTT. The full variable domain, in which reference TRBV5-1 and TRBJ2-2 provide the parts outside the CDR3, is KAGVTQTPRYLIKTRGQQVTLSCSPISGHRSVSWYQQTPGQGLQFLFEYFSETQRNKGNFPGRFSGRQFSNSRSEMNVSTLELGDSALYLCASSHGGSTGELFFGEGSRLTVL.

The V and J genes are TRBV19 and TRBJ1-2; 9 bases align to TRBD1. V lost 8 bases, J lost 3 bases, and 7 bases stayed unmatched. The CDR3 has 14 residues. Germline V lookup: CDR1 LNHDA, CDR2 SQIVND (reference sequence). Here the CDR3 reads CASRRTGVDYGYTF. CDR3 sequence (DNA): TGTGCCAGTCGACGGACAGGGGTGGACTATGGCTACACCTTC. Looking up the rest from reference TRBV19 and TRBJ1-2 gives the full variable domain: DGGITQSPKYLFRKEGQNVTLSCEQNLNHDAMYWYRQDPGQGLRLIYYSQIVNDFQKGDIAEGYSVSREKKESFPLTVTSAQKNPTAFYLCASRRTGVDYGYTFGSGTRLTVV.

The rearrangement links TRBV11-3 to TRBJ2-3, with 8 positions matching TRBD2. Losses at the gene ends were 5 bases for V and 6 bases for J; bases not matched to a gene: 7. The CDR3 is 14 amino acids. The germline V gene has CDR1 SGHNT and CDR2 YENEEA. Here the CDR3 DNA reads TGTGCCAGCAGCCCGGGACTAGTTTCGGATACGCAGTATTTT. Residues: CASSPGLVSDTQYF.

The chain combines TRBV18 with TRBJ2-2, with 9 bases matching TRBD1. The CDR3 totals 16 residues. CDR1 KGHSH and CDR2 LQKENI come from the germline V gene. With 4 bases clipped from V and 6 bases from J, the junction kept 9 bases outside the gene matches. CDR3 in amino acids: CASSLAQGASSGELFF. CDR3 DNA: TGTGCCAGCTCACTAGCACAGGGGGCAAGCTCCGGGGAGCTGTTTTTT.

The rearrangement links TRBV7-9 to TRBJ2-2; the D gene is possibly TRBD2 (6 bases). Trimming stripped 1 base from V and 0 bases from J, with 18 bases between. The CDR3 covers 19 residues. The germline gives CDR1 SEHNR, CDR2 FQNEAQ (reference sequence). The chain's CDR3 is CASSLGYSGSRPNTGELFF. Written as DNA, the CDR3 is TGTGCCAGCAGCTTAGGTTACAGCGGGTCCAGACCGAACACCGGGGAGCTGTTTTTT.

This clone was detected a few times. The chain couples TRBV7-8 to TRBJ2-2; 7 nucleotides match TRBD1. The CDR3 covers 15 residues. The junction had 9 bases not matched to a gene; V was cut back by 4 bases and J by 7 bases. CDR1 SGHVS and CDR2 FQNEAQ come from the germline V gene. CDR3 sequence: CASSSTRTGHGELFF. The CDR3 coding sequence is TGTGCCAGCAGCTCCACTCGGACAGGCCACGGGGAGCTGTTTTTT.

The chain is built from TRBV19 and TRBJ2-2; D gene ambiguous. Germline CDR1 LNHDA, CDR2 SQIVND (reference sequence). Trimming took 9 bases from V and 9 from J, leaving 11 bases between them. The CDR3 runs 11 residues. For the CDR3, the DNA is TGTGCCAGCGCCACAGCAAGGGAGCTGTTTTTT. Its protein is CASATARELFF.

The V and J genes are TRBV29-1 and TRBJ2-5; the D is unclear. V gave up 4 bases and J gave up 5 bases, with 11 bases separating them. The CDR3 consists of 12 residues. Germline lookup yields CDR1 SQVTM and CDR2 ANQGSEA. CDR3 sequence: CSVGGARETQYF. The CDR3 DNA sequence: TGCAGCGTTGGAGGAGCACGCGAGACCCAGTACTTC.

The gene calls are TRBV2 and TRBJ1-5; no clear D gene. The CDR3 is 14 residues long. With 3 bases removed from V and 1 base from J, the gap between germline ends came to 7 bases. The V gene's germline CDR1 is SNHLY and CDR2 FYNNEI. The CDR3 region has the DNA TGTGCCAGCAGTGACCGAGGAAGCAATCAGCCCCAGCATTTT. Translation: CASSDRGSNQPQHF.

The chain combines TRBV11-2 with TRBJ2-3, with 12 bases fitting TRBD1. Germline loops: CDR1 SGHAT, CDR2 FQNNGV. Trimming at V came to 6 bases and at J to 5 bases, leaving 6 bases not matched to a gene. The length of the CDR3 is 15 residues. The CDR3 reads CASSSGTGGLDTQYF. In DNA form, the CDR3 reads TGTGCCAGCAGTTCTGGGACAGGGGGCTTAGATACGCAGTATTTT. Combining the CDR3 with reference TRBV11-2 and TRBJ2-3 gives the whole variable domain EAGVAQSPRYKIIEKRQSVAFWCNPISGHATLYWYQQILGQGPKLLIQFQNNGVVDDSQLPKDRFSAERLKGVDSTLKIQPAKLEDSAVYLCASSSGTGGLDTQYFGPGTRLTVL.

The chain employs TRBV7-8 and TRBJ2-3; possibly TRBD2 for D (5 bases). Germline loops: CDR1 SGHVS, CDR2 FQNEAQ. There are 15 residues in the CDR3. Trimming pared 5 bases from V and 2 bases from J, leaving 14 bases between. The CDR3 here is CASSLRTGVTDTQYF. CDR3 coding DNA: TGTGCCAGCAGCCTCCGGACTGGAGTCACAGATACGCAGTATTTT.

V is TRBV20-1 and J is TRBJ1-2; possibly TRBD1 for D (6 bases). This CDR3 has 11 amino acids. Germline-derived CDR1 and CDR2 are DFQATT and SNEGSKA (reference sequence). Deletions cut 6 bases from V and 5 bases from J, with 10 bases between. The CDR3 is CSARQEYGYTF. In nucleotides, the CDR3 is TGCAGTGCCCGACAGGAGTATGGCTACACCTTC.

The chain recombines TRBV7-9 with TRBJ2-7, with a possible D match to TRBD1 (6 bases). The CDR3 is made up of 18 amino acids. Trimming cost V 2 bases and J 0 bases, with 20 bases left between them. The germline gives CDR1 SEHNR, CDR2 FQNEAQ (reference sequence). The CDR3 reads CASSLSRTAGASSYEQYF. Here the CDR3 DNA reads TGTGCCAGCAGCTTATCTCGGACCGCAGGGGCTAGCTCCTACGAGCAGTACTTC.

The chain recombines TRBV19 with TRBJ2-7, with D unresolved. With 6 bases removed from V and 2 bases from J, the gap between germline ends came to 14 bases. The CDR3 spans 14 residues. In germline, CDR1 is LNHDA, CDR2 SQIVND (reference sequence). The CDR3 bases are TGTGCCAGTAGCCCGTATTTTACGGCCTACGAGCAGTACTTC. Translation gives CASSPYFTAYEQYF.

The rearrangement joins TRBV18 to TRBJ2-3; 9 bases agree with TRBD1. Germline CDR1 KGHSH, CDR2 LQKENI. V gave up 3 bases and J gave up 15 bases; unmatched junction bases: 7. The CDR3 covers 12 residues. The CDR3 is CASSPGDRERYF. CDR3 sequence (DNA): TGTGCCAGCTCACCGGGGGACAGGGAGAGATATTTT.

The CDR3 loop is CAISEPSGTVNEQFF. The CDR3 DNA sequence: TGTGCCATCAGTGAGCCTAGCGGGACAGTGAATGAGCAGTTCTTC. The chain carries TRBV10-3 and TRBJ2-1; 9 bases line up with TRBD2. Per germline, CDR1 ENHRY and CDR2 SYGVKD. The CDR3 runs 15 residues. V dropped 2 bases and J dropped 7; count of bases not matched to a gene: 6.